A selection of T cell receptor beta chains follows, all from one sample in a study of blood T cells in healthy people across ages. TCRdb recomputed calls from the 5' RACE reads with MiXCR, one row per CDR3 protein. The sample contains some 1,800,000 distinct CDR3 sequences, more than 35% of which appear only once. The sequencing input was blood. The receptors originated from a human donor in good health. CDR3s include the opening cysteine and the closing phenylalanine or tryptophan. D genes are given only for firm matches. Some rows have no size entry. The others give once, few or many, or a class for an expanded clone.

size	V	D	J	DNA	CDR3
-	TRBV7-2	-	TRBJ1-1	TGTGCCAGCAGCCGTAGGGGGGGTCAGTTCTTCATGAACACTGAAGCTTTCTTT	CASSRRGGQFFMNTEAFF
-	TRBV20-1	TRBD2	TRBJ2-5	TGCAGTGTTAGTGGGGCGGGGGTAGAGACCCAGTACTTC	CSVSGAGVETQYF
-	TRBV6-2/TRBV6-3	TRBD1	TRBJ2-1	TGTGCCAGCAGCTACCGCATGACAGGGGGACCCTACAATGAGCAGTTCTTC	CASSYRMTGGPYNEQFF
few	TRBV9	TRBD1	TRBJ1-1	TGTGCCAGCAGCGCGACAGGGGTCACTGAAGCTTTCTTT	CASSATGVTEAFF
-	TRBV5-1	TRBD2	TRBJ2-3	TGCGCCAGCAGCTCGACCCTCACTAGCGGTGGCACAGATACGCAGTATTTT	CASSSTLTSGGTDTQYF
few	TRBV9	TRBD1	TRBJ1-2	TGTGCCAGCAGCGAGGAGGGAGCACAGGGGAAATCAAGAGGCTACACCTTC	CASSEEGAQGKSRGYTF
-	TRBV2	TRBD1	TRBJ2-7	TGTGCCAGCGGACAGGCCGAGCAGTACTTC	CASGQAEQYF
-	TRBV20-1	-	TRBJ1-1	TGCAGTGCCGGCACGGGCTCGGACACTGAAGTTTTCTTT	CSAGTGSDTEVFF
few	TRBV4-2	TRBD1	TRBJ2-6	TGTGCAAGCAGCCAAGATCAAGGACAGGGGGTCTCTGGGGCCAACGTCCTGACTTTC	CASSQDQGQGVSGANVLTF
-	TRBV15	-	TRBJ2-5	TGTGCCACGCTTTCGCCTTCCCAGGGGGAGACCCAGTACTTC	CATLSPSQGETQYF